This TCR beta chain appears in the sequencing data of a study of blood T cell repertoires in COVID-19. Study details: The United States, Italy and Spain provided the acute and convalescent COVID-19 samples. T cells, B-cell-depleted T cells, or PBMCs provided the cDNA or gDNA that served as material.

This table comes from immunoSEQ multiplex PCR, and its TCRdb copy is limited to in-frame clones, with some not included. The sample includes roughly 160,000 clones, approximately 91% of them seen just once. The CDR3 spans 14 residues. The sample comprised peripheral blood. The TCR was taken from a man aged 18 to 35 with acute or convalescent COVID-19. This chain connects TRBV21-1 to TRBJ1-1. TRBV21-1 is listed as a pseudogene. The CDR3 coding sequence is TGTGCCAGCAGCAAAGGCCTGGTGGGGGGTGAAGCTTTCTTT. Protein product: CASSKGLVGGEAFF.